This T cell receptor beta chain originates from a study of human T cells and chemical hapten exposure. Turning to the study itself: Sensitizing treatment utilized 2% DPC over a 2 cm by 2 cm portion of upper inner arm skin.

Time point of the sample: patch test 1, 2 weeks after DPC sensitization. Specified treatment: therapeutic diphenylcyclopropenone sensitization with weekly scalp DPC. Patients had alopecia, were aged 18 to 70, and were not pregnant. Losses at the gene ends were 5 bases for V and 1 base for J; bases not matched to a gene: 5. Germline V gene data show CDR1 as DFQATT and CDR2 as SNEGSKA (reference sequence). This CDR3 is built from 16 residues. The study's findings and limits: Among expanded TCRs, significantly more large CDR3 similarity clusters formed than among controls.

Remarks on this clonotype: Its antigen is not known.

The library attached unique molecular identifiers to individual cDNA molecules. TCRdb re-called the RACE reads with MiXCR, one entry per CDR3 protein. Here the sample spans 75,000 to 100,000 distinct CDR3 sequences, 12% being singletons. Sequencing used whole blood, obtained in connection with sensitization to the hapten diphenylcyclopropenone (DPC). This receptor was taken from a woman between 35 and 50 years old with alopecia areata. Some clones in this sample may be carry-over from other donors' samples. The chain is built from TRBV20-1 and TRBJ2-1; TRBD2 matches 13 bases. CDR3 DNA sequence: TGCAGTGCTCGGACTAGCGGGAGCAGGTCCTACAATGAGCAGTTCTTC. This translates into CSARTSGSRSYNEQFF.